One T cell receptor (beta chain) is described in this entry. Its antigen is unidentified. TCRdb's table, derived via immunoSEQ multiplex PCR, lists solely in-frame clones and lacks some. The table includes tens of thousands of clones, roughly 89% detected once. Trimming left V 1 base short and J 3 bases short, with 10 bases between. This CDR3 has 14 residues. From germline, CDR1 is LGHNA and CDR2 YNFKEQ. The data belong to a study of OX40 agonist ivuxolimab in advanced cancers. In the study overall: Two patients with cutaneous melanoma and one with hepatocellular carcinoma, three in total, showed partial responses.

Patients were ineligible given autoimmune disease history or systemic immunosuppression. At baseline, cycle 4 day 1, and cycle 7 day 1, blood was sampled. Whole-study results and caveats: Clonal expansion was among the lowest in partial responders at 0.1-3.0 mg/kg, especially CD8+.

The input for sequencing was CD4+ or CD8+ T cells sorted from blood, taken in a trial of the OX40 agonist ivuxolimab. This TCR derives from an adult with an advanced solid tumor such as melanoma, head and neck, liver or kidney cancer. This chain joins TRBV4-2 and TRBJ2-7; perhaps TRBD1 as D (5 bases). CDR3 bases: TGTGCCAGCAGCCAAGTTGGGGCGGTCTACGAGCAGTACTTC. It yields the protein CASSQVGAVYEQYF.